This T cell receptor beta chain stems from a study of T cell responses to AZD1222 COVID-19 vaccine. The study, taken as a whole, reports: Most donors were white British and more were female, and clonal diversity was possibly underestimated. Reportedly, close to half of spike-specific TCRs are directed against unmutated variant regions. Sampling that yielded the repertoires occurred only after the peak T cell response. AZD1222 recipients seropositive at baseline numbered only five to seven.

V gave up 6 bases and J gave up 5 bases, with 7 bases separating them. The CDR3 runs 10 residues. The germline V gene has CDR1 DFQATT and CDR2 SNEGSKA (reference sequence). The protocol was immunoSEQ multiplex PCR, while the TCRdb copy is restricted to in-frame clones and leaves out a portion. The table has about 130,000 clones, 90% seen once. Regarding this clone: Its antigen remains unidentified.

The source is an adult in good health. This chain joins TRBV20-1 and TRBJ2-5; D is unclear. Sequencing was performed on peripheral blood, taken on day 0 of MenACWY control vaccination. The CDR3 spells CSAEAETQYF. The CDR3 nucleotides read TGCAGTGCCGAGGCCGAGACCCAGTACTTC.